This paragraph reports one T cell receptor (beta chain). The data were obtained in a study of blood T cell repertoires in COVID-19. Turning to the study itself: Spain, Italy and the United States supplied samples that represented acute and convalescent COVID-19.

Study processing details: Amplification of reference gene primers provided the estimated nucleated cell counts. Assay: immunoSEQ multiplex PCR; the TCRdb copy retains only in-frame clones and omits some. For V, J and clone size, that table is used; D and trimming come from the DNA. The profile shows about 320,000 clones, 70% to 90% of them singletons. Trimming cost V 4 bases and J 0 bases, with 8 bases left between them. CDR1 is SGHRS, CDR2 YFSETQ, per germline. The CDR3 spans 15 residues. The chain couples TRBV5-1 to TRBJ2-6; D gene uncertain. Sequencing was done on a sample of peripheral blood. This receptor was taken from a man aged 18 to 29 who had recovered from COVID-19. CDR3 in amino acids: CASSLTSSGANVLTF. CDR3 coding DNA: TGCGCCAGCAGCCTCACCAGCTCTGGGGCCAACGTCCTGACTTTC.